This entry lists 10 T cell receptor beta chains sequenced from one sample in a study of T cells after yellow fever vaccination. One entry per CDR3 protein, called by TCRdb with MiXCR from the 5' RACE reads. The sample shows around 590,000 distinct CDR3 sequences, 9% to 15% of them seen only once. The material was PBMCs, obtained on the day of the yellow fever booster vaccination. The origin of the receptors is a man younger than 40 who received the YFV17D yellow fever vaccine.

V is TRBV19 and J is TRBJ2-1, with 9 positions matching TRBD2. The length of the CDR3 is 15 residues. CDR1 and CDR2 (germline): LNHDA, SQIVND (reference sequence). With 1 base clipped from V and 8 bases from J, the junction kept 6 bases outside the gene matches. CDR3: CASSIGGRGEYEQFF. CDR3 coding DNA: TGTGCCAGTAGTATAGGCGGGAGGGGGGAGTATGAGCAGTTCTTC.

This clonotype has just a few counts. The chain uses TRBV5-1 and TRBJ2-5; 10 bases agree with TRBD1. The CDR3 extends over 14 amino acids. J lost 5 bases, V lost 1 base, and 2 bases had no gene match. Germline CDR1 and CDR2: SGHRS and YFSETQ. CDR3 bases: TGCGCCAGCAGCTTGCCGGGACAGGGGGAGACCCAGTACTTC. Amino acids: CASSLPGQGETQYF.

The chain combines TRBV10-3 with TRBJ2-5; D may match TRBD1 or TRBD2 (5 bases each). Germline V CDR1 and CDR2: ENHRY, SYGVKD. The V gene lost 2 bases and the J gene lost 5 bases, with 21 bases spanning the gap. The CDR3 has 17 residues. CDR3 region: CAISERSGQPLGETQYF. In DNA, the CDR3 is TGTGCCATCAGTGAGCGTTCGGGGCAGCCTCTCGGGGAGACCCAGTACTTC.

The CDR3: CASRGLAGVPYEQYF. The DNA of the CDR3 is TGTGCCAGCCGGGGACTAGCGGGAGTTCCCTACGAGCAGTACTTC. This chain links TRBV18 with TRBJ2-7; 14 bases line up with TRBD2. With V trimmed by 8 bases and J by 2 bases, 5 bases remained unmatched. This CDR3 contains 15 residues. Germline CDR1 is KGHSH and CDR2 is LQKENI.

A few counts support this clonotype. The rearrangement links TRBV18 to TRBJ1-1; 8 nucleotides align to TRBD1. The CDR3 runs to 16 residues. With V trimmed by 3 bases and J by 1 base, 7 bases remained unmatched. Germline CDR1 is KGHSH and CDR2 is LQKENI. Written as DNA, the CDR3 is TGTGCCAGCTCACCGGGACGACAGGGGCGGAACACTGAAGCTTTCTTT. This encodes CASSPGRQGRNTEAFF.

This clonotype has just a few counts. This CDR3 reads CSASWGFNTGELFF. The CDR3 DNA reads TGCAGTGCCTCGTGGGGGTTCAACACCGGGGAGCTGTTTTTT. The V call is TRBV20-1, the J call TRBJ2-2; either TRBD1 or TRBD2 may supply D (5 bases each). The CDR3 is 14 amino acids. Germline V gene data show CDR1 as DFQATT and CDR2 as SNEGSKA (reference sequence). V lost 6 bases to trimming and J lost 2 bases, with 13 bases between them.

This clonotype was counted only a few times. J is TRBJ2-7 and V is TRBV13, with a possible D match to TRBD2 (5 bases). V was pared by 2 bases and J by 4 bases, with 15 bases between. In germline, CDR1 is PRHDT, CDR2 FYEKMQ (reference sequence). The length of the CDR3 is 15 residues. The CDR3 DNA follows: TGTGCCAGCAGCTTAAGCAGCGGACCATGGTACGAGCAGTACTTC. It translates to CASSLSSGPWYEQYF.

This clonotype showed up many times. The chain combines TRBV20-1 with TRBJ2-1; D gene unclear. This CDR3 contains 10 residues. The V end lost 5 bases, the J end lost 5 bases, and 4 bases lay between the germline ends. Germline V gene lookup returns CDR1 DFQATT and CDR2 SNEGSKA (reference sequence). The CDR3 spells CSAGNNEQFF. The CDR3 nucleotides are TGCAGTGCTGGAAACAATGAGCAGTTCTTC.

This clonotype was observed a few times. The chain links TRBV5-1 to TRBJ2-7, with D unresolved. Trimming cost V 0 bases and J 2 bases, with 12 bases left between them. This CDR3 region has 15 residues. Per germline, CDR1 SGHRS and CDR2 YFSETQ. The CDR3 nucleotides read TGCGCCAGCAGCTTGGCCTTTACAGTCGCCTACGAGCAGTACTTC. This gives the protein CASSLAFTVAYEQYF.

CDR3 region: CASSLGGALNYGYTF. The DNA for the CDR3 is TGTGCCAGCAGCTTAGGGGGGGCCCTTAACTATGGCTACACCTTC. J is TRBJ1-2 and V is TRBV7-2, with D maybe TRBD1 (6 bases). This CDR3 contains 15 residues. Per germline, CDR1 SGHTA and CDR2 FQGNSA. V lost 1 base, J lost 1 base, and 10 bases lay in between.